Following are 26 T cell receptor beta chains from one sample sequenced in a study of T cells in lung cancer brain metastases. Libraries were prepared by immunoSEQ multiplex PCR; TCRdb keeps only in-frame clonotypes and omits some of them. The table has a few thousand clones, under 90% seen once. Input material: tumor tissue from a brain metastasis. The source is a woman aged 50 to 60 with non-small cell lung cancer that had spread to the brain.

The chain recombines TRBV11-2 with TRBJ2-7, with TRBD2 as a possible D gene (6 bases). V was clipped by 0 bases and J by 4 bases, with 13 bases between them. Germline V CDR1 and CDR2: SGHAT, FQNNGV. The CDR3 runs 15 residues. Here the CDR3 reads CASSLDPGAGYEQYF. In DNA form, the CDR3 reads TGTGCCAGCAGCTTAGACCCGGGAGCCGGGTACGAGCAGTACTTC. The full variable domain, completed using reference TRBV11-2 and TRBJ2-7, is EAGVAQSPRYKIIEKRQSVAFWCNPISGHATLYWYQQILGQGPKLLIQFQNNGVVDDSQLPKDRFSAERLKGVDSTLKIQPAKLEDSAVYLCASSLDPGAGYEQYFGPGTRLTVT.

The J gene is TRBJ1-2, the V gene TRBV7-2, with D perhaps TRBD1 (5 bases). The germline gives CDR1 SGHTA, CDR2 FQGNSA. The length of the CDR3 is 13 residues. Here the CDR3 DNA reads TGTGCGGAAGGGGAGAGGAGGGACTATGGCTACACCTTC. It is translated as CAEGERRDYGYTF.

The rearrangement uses TRBV14 and TRBJ2-7; D is possibly TRBD1 (5 bases). The CDR3 has 12 amino acids. Germline CDR1 SGHDN, CDR2 FVKESK. Trimming shortened V by 0 bases and J by 9 bases, and 9 bases separated the two germline ends. The CDR3 protein is CASSQDSQGQYF. CDR3 sequence (DNA): TGTGCCAGCAGCCAAGATTCCCAGGGGCAGTACTTC.

The chain uses TRBV30 and TRBJ1-4; possible D gene TRBD1, 6 bases. Germline V gives CDR1 GTSNPN, CDR2 SVGIG (reference sequence). Between the trimmed V and J ends, which lost 0 bases and 4 bases, there was a span of 12 bases. CDR3 length: 15 amino acids. Here the CDR3 reads CAWSVLGAFNEKLFF. As DNA, the CDR3 is TGTGCCTGGAGTGTACTGGGGGCTTTTAATGAAAAACTGTTTTTT.

This clone was observed once. The V and J genes are TRBV2 and TRBJ1-2, with D uncertain. Trimming cost V 4 bases and J 8 bases, with 14 bases left between them. This CDR3 is 13 amino acids long. CDR1 SNHLY and CDR2 FYNNEI come from the germline V gene. The DNA of the CDR3 is TGTGCCAGCAGTGCGACACGCACTGCGGGCTACACCTTC. It specifies CASSATRTAGYTF.

This clone came up a few times. This rearrangement joins TRBV4-1 to TRBJ1-2, with D perhaps TRBD1 (5 bases). V lost 4 bases and J lost 2, with 20 bases in between. Germline CDR1 and CDR2: MGHRA and YSYEKL. CDR3 length: 17 residues. CDR3 residues: CASSRDSYSYTNYGYTF. In DNA form, the CDR3 reads TGCGCCAGCAGCCGAGACAGTTATTCCTATACCAACTATGGCTACACCTTC.

This rearrangement joins TRBV25-1 to TRBJ1-3; D might be TRBD1 (6 bases). CDR1 and CDR2 (germline): MGHDK, SYGVNS. V was trimmed by 4 bases and J by 2 bases, leaving 15 bases between them. The CDR3 has 16 residues. The DNA of the CDR3 is TGTGCCAGCAGTGCGGGGGGCTTAGTGACTGGAAACACCATATATTTT. It is translated as CASSAGGLVTGNTIYF.

The rearrangement links TRBV5-1 to TRBJ1-2; tentatively, D is TRBD1 (6 bases). Trimming pared 4 bases from V and 5 bases from J, leaving 18 bases between. The CDR3 totals 15 residues. Germline assignment: CDR1 SGHRS and CDR2 YFSETQ. The CDR3 DNA is TGCGCCAGCAGCGCCGGTAGTACAGGGATTTATGGCTACACCTTC. It encodes CASSAGSTGIYGYTF.

J is TRBJ2-6 and V is TRBV28; D call uncertain. The ends were cut back, 3 bases at V and 0 bases at J, with 6 bases in the middle. This CDR3 spans 15 amino acids. Germline CDR1 reads MDHEN; CDR2 reads SYDVKM. The DNA for the CDR3 is TGTGCCAGCAGTTTGTCCGTCTCTGGGGCCAACGTCCTGACTTTC. This codes for CASSLSVSGANVLTF.

V is TRBV4-3 and J is TRBJ1-4; D might be TRBD1 (5 bases). The CDR3 totals 16 residues. Germline loops: CDR1 LGHNA, CDR2 YSLEER. Trimming shortened V by 0 bases and J by 7 bases, and 15 bases separated the two germline ends. CDR3 sequence: CASSQEGPSYGEKLFF. In DNA, the CDR3 is TGCGCCAGCAGCCAAGAGGGACCGTCCTATGGTGAAAAACTGTTTTTT.

The J gene is TRBJ1-1, the V gene TRBV18; D possibly corresponds to TRBD1 (6 bases). With 3 bases removed from V and 8 bases from J, the gap between germline ends came to 10 bases. CDR1 and CDR2 from the germline V gene are KGHSH and LQKENI. This CDR3 has 12 residues. CDR3 coding DNA: TGTGCCAGCTCACCGCTGACAGGAGAAGCTTTCTTT. Its protein is CASSPLTGEAFF.

The count of this clone is one. This chain uses TRBV28 with TRBJ1-2; D not resolved. Trimming removed 3 bases at V and 5 bases at J, with 16 bases between. Per germline, CDR1 MDHEN and CDR2 SYDVKM. This CDR3 is 15 amino acids long. The CDR3 spells CASSFPDGRPYGYTF. The CDR3 DNA follows: TGTGCCAGCAGTTTCCCCGATGGACGGCCATATGGCTACACCTTC.

The J gene is TRBJ2-7, the V gene TRBV6-5, with unresolved D. This CDR3 has 15 amino acids. Germline V lookup: CDR1 MNHEY, CDR2 SVGAGI. Trimming stripped 7 bases from V and 0 bases from J, with 16 bases between. CDR3 in DNA: TGTGCCAGCAAATACGGCGCGTTCGGCTCCTACGAGCAGTACTTC. It translates to CASKYGAFGSYEQYF.

The chain employs TRBV9 and TRBJ2-3, with TRBD2 as a possible D gene (6 bases). The V gene lost 4 bases and the J gene lost 9 bases, with 12 bases spanning the gap. CDR3 length: 12 residues. Germline V gene data show CDR1 as SGDLS and CDR2 as YYNGEE. The DNA of the CDR3 is TGTGCCAGCAGCTTCACAGGAGGGACGCAGTATTTT. Residues: CASSFTGGTQYF.

This clone was found a few times. The genes are TRBV27 and TRBJ2-2, with D unclear. The CDR3 contains 14 residues. Trimming cost V 5 bases and J 2 bases, with 9 bases left between them. Germline V gene data show CDR1 as MNHEY and CDR2 as SMNVEV (reference sequence). This chain's CDR3 is CASSPGGNTGELFF. In DNA, the CDR3 is TGTGCCAGCAGTCCTGGTGGCAACACCGGGGAGCTGTTTTTT.

Regarding this clone: Germline and junction disagree at one end, which may indicate a read error. The rearrangement links TRBV7-9 to TRBJ2-7, with 9 positions matching TRBD1. This CDR3 is 14 amino acids long. CDR1 SEHNR and CDR2 FQNEAQ come from the germline V gene (reference sequence). The CDR3: CASSGRDRVYKQYF. CDR3 nucleotide sequence: TGTGCCAGCAGCGGCCGGGACAGGGTCTACAAGCAGTACTTC.

This clone was observed once. This rearrangement joins TRBV5-1 to TRBJ2-3; 9 nucleotides align to TRBD1. Losses at the gene ends were 4 bases for V and 3 bases for J; bases not matched to a gene: 6. Looked up from germline, CDR1 is SGHRS and CDR2 is YFSETQ. The CDR3 has 15 residues. CDR3 nucleotide sequence: TGCGCCAGCAGCGTGGAACAGGGGGCAACAGATACGCAGTATTTT. Translated, it gives CASSVEQGATDTQYF.

This sequence joins TRBV6-5 and TRBJ2-1, with 7 bases identical to TRBD2. V lost 8 bases and J lost 6; bases outside the gene matches: 10. CDR1 is MNHEY, CDR2 SVGAGI, per germline. CDR3 size: 14 residues. CDR3 protein: CASLSGGRGNEQFF. The CDR3 DNA sequence: TGTGCCAGCCTAAGTGGCGGGAGAGGCAATGAGCAGTTCTTC.

The CDR3 DNA is TGTGCCAGTGCCGGGGGGGTAGGAGAGACCCAGTACTTC. This encodes CASAGGVGETQYF. V gene TRBV7-3 combines with J gene TRBJ2-5; 8 bases agree with TRBD2. This CDR3 region has 13 residues. Germline V gives CDR1 SGHTA, CDR2 FQGTGA. V shed 9 bases, J shed 4 bases, and the junction held 7 bases outside the gene matches.

The chain's CDR3 is CASLGTAWGEKLFF. CDR3 in DNA: TGTGCCAGCCTAGGGACTGCCTGGGGTGAAAAACTGTTTTTT. The rearrangement uses TRBV6-6 and TRBJ1-4; D possibly corresponds to TRBD1 (5 bases). This CDR3 is built from 14 residues. Looked up from germline, CDR1 is MNHNY and CDR2 is SVGAGI (reference sequence). Trimming shortened V by 8 bases and J by 7 bases, and 17 bases separated the two germline ends.

V is TRBV6-1 and J is TRBJ2-2, with 9 bases lining up with TRBD2. V trimming: 4 bases; J trimming: 1 base; junction bases outside the gene matches: 4. The CDR3 sequence is 16 residues long. Germline V gene data show CDR1 as MNHNS and CDR2 as SASEGT. CDR3 residues: CASSGGLAENTGELFF. The CDR3 DNA follows: TGTGCCAGCAGTGGGGGACTAGCAGAGAACACCGGGGAGCTGTTTTTT.

The chain recombines TRBV19 with TRBJ1-1, with D perhaps matching TRBD1 (5 bases). The CDR3 has 12 amino acids. V was shortened by 10 bases and J by 3 bases, with 12 bases between the two germline ends. CDR1 and CDR2 (germline): LNHDA, SQIVND (reference sequence). The DNA for the CDR3 is TGTGCCACCTTCCAGGGTTACACTGAAGCTTTCTTT. Encoded protein: CATFQGYTEAFF.

DNA for the CDR3: TGTGCCTGGAACATGGGGACAGGGGAAAACATTCAGTACTTC. Translating it yields CAWNMGTGENIQYF. J is TRBJ2-4 and V is TRBV30; 10 positions match TRBD1. The V segment lost 4 bases and the J segment 5 bases; nucleotides outside the gene matches: 5. CDR3 length equals 14 residues. Germline CDR1 and CDR2: GTSNPN and SVGIG (reference sequence).

This clone was detected a few times. This sequence joins TRBV7-9 and TRBJ1-2; 8 bases are a match to TRBD1. There are 15 residues in the CDR3. CDR1 is SEHNR and CDR2 is FQNEAQ in the germline V gene (reference sequence). The V segment lost 4 bases and the J segment 2 bases; nucleotides outside the gene matches: 6. CDR3 in amino acids: CASSSPGQENYGYTF. CDR3 sequence (DNA): TGTGCCAGCAGCTCACCGGGACAGGAGAACTATGGCTACACCTTC.

The V and J genes are TRBV5-1 and TRBJ2-3, with D possibly TRBD2 on 5 matching bases. CDR1 is SGHRS and CDR2 is YFSETQ in the germline V gene. The CDR3 loop spans 15 amino acids. Trimming shortened V by 4 bases and J by 0 bases, and 12 bases separated the two germline ends. CDR3 bases: TGCGCCAGCAGCACCAGCCGGGATAGCACAGATACGCAGTATTTT. Its translation: CASSTSRDSTDTQYF.

This chain links TRBV7-9 with TRBJ2-2; perhaps D is TRBD1 or TRBD2 (6 bases each). CDR1 and CDR2 (germline): SEHNR, FQNEAQ (reference sequence). Trimming removed 4 bases at V and 3 bases at J, with 12 bases between. The CDR3 runs 15 residues. The CDR3 here is CASSSQGLDTGELFF. The CDR3 DNA reads as TGTGCCAGCAGCTCACAGGGACTTGACACCGGGGAGCTGTTTTTT.